This T cell receptor (beta chain) was sequenced during a study of T cell changes during pregnancy in multiple sclerosis. TCRdb keeps only in-frame clones here, not all; method: immunoSEQ multiplex PCR. Of some 33,000 clones in the sample, 89% were seen once. J gave up 6 bases and V 3 bases, and 4 bases lay outside the gene matches. There are 14 residues in the CDR3. Germline V gene data show CDR1 as WNHNN and CDR2 as SYGVQD (reference sequence). The clonotype was recovered from a female donor with multiple sclerosis, enrolled in a pregnancy study. The chain combines TRBV10-1 with TRBJ2-1; 8 positions agree with TRBD2. The specimen was CD8+ T cells from peripheral blood mononuclear cells, collected in the third trimester of pregnancy. As DNA, the CDR3 is TGCGCCAGCAGTGATCAGCGGGAGTTCAATGAGCAGTTCTTC. It yields the protein CASSDQREFNEQFF.